The 20 T cell receptor beta chains below come from one sample, sequenced in a study of shared clonotypes between healthy human individuals. TCRdb keeps only in-frame clones here, not all; method: immunoSEQ multiplex PCR. Of 400,000 to 600,000 clones in the sample, about four fifths were seen once. Sequencing input: PBMCs. These receptors came from a woman in her 40s in good health. Some clones in this sample may be carry-over from other donors' samples.

The rearrangement uses TRBV19 and TRBJ2-7; TRBD2 agrees at 8 bases. V shed 11 bases and J 3 bases; nucleotides not matched to a gene: 24. The CDR3 has 18 amino acids. Germline CDR1 is LNHDA and CDR2 is SQIVND (reference sequence). CDR3 sequence: CAPNGAGGCYQRNYEQYF. CDR3 bases: TGTGCCCCCAATGGGGCGGGAGGTTGCTACCAGCGGAACTACGAGCAGTACTTC.

The V and J genes are TRBV29-1 and TRBJ1-1; D is undetermined. The CDR3 has 10 residues. Germline V gene data show CDR1 as SQVTM and CDR2 as ANQGSEA. The CDR3 protein is CTPMNTEAFF. The CDR3 DNA reads as TGCACTCCAATGAACACTGAAGCTTTCTTT.

J is TRBJ2-7 and V is TRBV2, with D unclear. Trimming shortened V by 3 bases and J by 7 bases, and 7 bases separated the two germline ends. Germline lookup yields CDR1 SNHLY and CDR2 FYNNEI. The CDR3 runs to 11 residues. CDR3 coding DNA: TGTGCCAGCAGTGATTGGGTAGAGCAGTACTTC. It codes for CASSDWVEQYF.

A remark on this clone: Other DNA sequences in this specimen translate into the identical CDR3. V usage is TRBV5-4 and J usage is TRBJ2-7; TRBD1 agrees at 9 bases. This CDR3 contains 15 residues. The V segment lost 0 bases and the J segment 3 bases; nucleotides outside the gene matches: 4. CDR1 is SGHNT and CDR2 is YYREEE in the germline V gene (reference sequence). CDR3 nucleotide sequence: TGTGCCAGCAGCTTGGGAGGACAGGGGATCTACGAGCAGTACTTC. Its translation: CASSLGGQGIYEQYF.

This chain connects TRBV19 to TRBJ1-1; a possible D gene is TRBD1 (6 bases). Germline CDR1 and CDR2: LNHDA and SQIVND (reference sequence). Trimming removed 5 bases from V and 6 bases from J, with 16 bases in between. This CDR3 is built from 14 residues. CDR3 region: CASSGQGLGAEAFF. The CDR3 DNA reads as TGTGCCAGTAGTGGTCAGGGGTTGGGGGCTGAAGCTTTCTTT.

This chain uses TRBV18 with TRBJ2-5, with D perhaps assigned TRBD1 or TRBD2 (5 bases each). With 6 bases removed from V and 11 bases from J, the gap between germline ends came to 22 bases. In germline, CDR1 is KGHSH, CDR2 LQKENI. The CDR3 is made up of 14 amino acids. In DNA, the CDR3 is TGTGCCAGCTCTGAGCGGCAGGGCTTTCAGGAGCAGTACTTC. Amino acids: CASSERQGFQEQYF.

The V and J genes are TRBV7-6 and TRBJ1-1; D call uncertain. Trimming removed 5 bases at V and 6 bases at J, with 13 bases between. The CDR3 extends over 13 amino acids. The germline V gene encodes CDR1 SGHVS and CDR2 FNYEAQ. CDR3 in amino acids: CASSLRPSAEAFF. CDR3 in DNA: TGTGCCAGCAGCCTGCGGCCAAGTGCTGAAGCTTTCTTT.

The chain recombines TRBV6-5 with TRBJ1-1, with unresolved D. In germline, CDR1 is MNHEY, CDR2 SVGAGI. V was pared by 6 bases and J by 6 bases, with 11 bases between. CDR3 length: 12 amino acids. Here the CDR3 reads CASRRPGSEAFF. CDR3 DNA: TGTGCCAGCAGACGCCCAGGTTCTGAAGCTTTCTTT.

The chain couples TRBV10-3 to TRBJ2-1, with D unresolved. CDR1 and CDR2 from the germline V gene are ENHRY and SYGVKD. The CDR3 is made up of 15 amino acids. The V and J ends lost 4 bases and 8 bases respectively, with 18 bases between them. This chain's CDR3 is CAISAPDRGTHEQFF. Here the CDR3 DNA reads TGTGCCATCAGTGCCCCGGATCGTGGTACCCATGAGCAGTTCTTC.

Notes on this clone: The identical CDR3 is also encoded by other nucleotide sequences in the sample. The chain uses TRBV30 and TRBJ1-4; possible D gene TRBD1, 5 bases. Trimming stripped 1 base from V and 8 bases from J, with 11 bases between. CDR3 length equals 13 residues. Germline CDR1 and CDR2: GTSNPN and SVGIG (reference sequence). The chain's CDR3 is CAWSAGLREKLFF. CDR3 sequence (DNA): TGTGCCTGGAGTGCGGGACTTCGGGAAAAACTGTTTTTT.

This clone was seen a handful of times. V usage is TRBV4-2 and J usage is TRBJ1-5, with 8 nucleotides matching TRBD1. The CDR3 extends over 16 amino acids. V was clipped by 3 bases and J by 1 base; unmatched bases: 5. Per the germline V gene, CDR1 is LGHNA and CDR2 is YNFKEQ. Here the CDR3 DNA reads TGTGCCAGCAGCCAGGAACAGGGGGACAGCAATCAGCCCCAGCATTTT. Translating gives CASSQEQGDSNQPQHF.

The V gene is TRBV19, the J gene TRBJ1-5, with 7 positions matching TRBD1. In germline, CDR1 is LNHDA, CDR2 SQIVND (reference sequence). The CDR3 spans 15 residues. V was pared by 10 bases and J by 3 bases, with 12 bases of the junction left unmatched. The CDR3 DNA reads TGTGCCACCAACCACCGGGACAGCTCCAATCAGCCCCAGCATTTT. Translation: CATNHRDSSNQPQHF. Full variable domain (rest looked up from reference TRBV19 and TRBJ1-5): DGGITQSPKYLFRKEGQNVTLSCEQNLNHDAMYWYRQDPGQGLRLIYYSQIVNDFQKGDIAEGYSVSREKKESFPLTVTSAQKNPTAFYLCATNHRDSSNQPQHFGDGTRLSIL.

The genes are TRBV19 and TRBJ1-1; the D is unclear. V was shortened by 3 bases and J by 6 bases, with 14 bases between the two germline ends. CDR1 and CDR2 (germline): LNHDA, SQIVND (reference sequence). CDR3 size: 14 residues. The CDR3 sequence is CASSIGPFKAEAFF. The CDR3 DNA is TGTGCCAGTAGTATTGGTCCGTTCAAGGCTGAAGCTTTCTTT.

The chain carries TRBV27 and TRBJ2-7, with 9 bases identical to TRBD1. The trim removed 5 bases at V and 2 bases at J, leaving 4 bases unmatched. Germline V gene sequence: CDR1 MNHEY, CDR2 SMNVEV (reference sequence). This CDR3 region has 14 residues. CDR3 region: CASSAGQGTYEQYF. The CDR3 DNA reads as TGTGCCAGCAGTGCGGGACAGGGCACCTACGAGCAGTACTTC.

The chain uses TRBV6-1 and TRBJ2-7, with D possibly TRBD2 on 7 matching bases. The CDR3 loop spans 15 amino acids. Germline CDR1 and CDR2: MNHNS and SASEGT. Between the trimmed V and J ends, which lost 6 bases and 5 bases, there was a span of 20 bases. The CDR3 here is CASSNPRGGIHEQYF. The CDR3 DNA reads TGTGCCAGCAGCAACCCCAGGGGAGGGATCCACGAGCAGTACTTC.

J is TRBJ1-1 and V is TRBV9; 8 nucleotides align to TRBD1. CDR1 and CDR2 (germline): SGDLS, YYNGEE. The CDR3 consists of 16 residues. V shed 0 bases, J shed 3 bases, and the junction held 7 bases outside the gene matches. CDR3 DNA sequence: TGTGCCAGCAGCGTAGCTCACCAGGGGGCAGACACTGAAGCTTTCTTT. Translated, it gives CASSVAHQGADTEAFF. Variable domain in full (rest from reference TRBV9 and TRBJ1-1): DSGVTQTPKHLITATGQRVTLRCSPRSGDLSVYWYQQSLDQGLQFLIQYYNGEERAKGNILERFSAQQFPDLHSELNLSSLELGDSALYFCASSVAHQGADTEAFFGQGTRLTVV.

The chain joins TRBV27 to TRBJ1-4; D is ambiguous. Germline loops: CDR1 MNHEY, CDR2 SMNVEV (reference sequence). The ends were cut back, 7 bases at V and 4 bases at J, with 16 bases in the middle. This CDR3 spans 15 amino acids. CDR3 DNA sequence: TGTGCCAGCAAGCCATCAAGACGGGGTAATGAAAAACTGTTTTTT. It codes for CASKPSRRGNEKLFF.

This CDR3 reads CASSLTGLRQEITNTEAFF. The CDR3 DNA follows: TGTGCCAGCAGCTTAACGGGACTGAGGCAGGAGATCACGAACACTGAAGCTTTCTTT. The V call is TRBV7-9, the J call TRBJ1-1, with D possibly TRBD1 on 5 matching bases. Germline V lookup: CDR1 SEHNR, CDR2 FQNEAQ (reference sequence). The CDR3 extends over 19 amino acids. Deletions cut 2 bases from V and 1 base from J, with 23 bases between.

V is TRBV29-1 and J is TRBJ2-1, with 10 bases matching TRBD1. The CDR3 runs 14 residues. Per germline, CDR1 SQVTM and CDR2 ANQGSEA. V was clipped by 6 bases and J by 3 bases; unmatched bases: 5. The CDR3 nucleotides read TGCAGCGTCCCCGGGACAGGGGACTACAATGAGCAGTTCTTC. Encoded protein: CSVPGTGDYNEQFF.

The chain links TRBV11-2 to TRBJ1-6; D gene uncertain. Germline assignment: CDR1 SGHAT and CDR2 FQNNGV. There are 12 residues in the CDR3. V lost 5 bases and J 7 bases, leaving 6 bases between the germline ends. CDR3 region: CASSRPNSPLHF. The CDR3 coding sequence is TGTGCCAGCAGCCGTCCGAATTCACCCCTCCACTTT.